This is a list of T cell receptor beta chains from one sample in a study of T cell responses to AZD1222 COVID-19 vaccine. Clones were read by immunoSEQ multiplex PCR, and TCRdb kept only the in-frame ones, dropping some. The repertoire holds around 120,000 clones, with 80% to 90% as singletons. The sequenced sample was peripheral blood, obtained on day 0 of MenACWY control vaccination. All receptors come from an adult in good health. Both conserved end residues are part of each CDR3. Each record gives: J gene, D gene, clone size, V gene, CDR3 protein, CDR3 DNA. The D gene is left open where the match is weak. Part of the rows lack a size; the others show once, few, many or a class for expanded clones.

TRBJ1-3	TRBD1	.	TRBV19	CASGIGDSRNTIYF	TGTGCCAGCGGGATCGGGGACAGTAGAAACACCATATATTTT
TRBJ1-5	.	.	TRBV28	CASREGGQPQHF	TGTGCCAGCAGAGAGGGAGGACAGCCCCAGCATTTT
TRBJ1-6	.	.	TRBV28	CASSRGGRNSPLHF	TGTGCCAGCAGTCGAGGGGGTAGGAATTCACCCCTCCACTTT
TRBJ2-7	TRBD1	.	TRBV7-8	CASSLGGQGSYEQYF	TGTGCCAGCAGCTTAGGGGGACAGGGGTCCTACGAGCAGTACTTC
TRBJ1-2	TRBD1	once	TRBV28	CASSSGGAGGYTF	TGTGCCAGCAGTTCAGGGGGCGCCGGTGGCTACACCTTC
TRBJ1-4	.	.	TRBV28	CASSLWDLATNEKLFF	TGTGCCAGCAGTTTATGGGACCTTGCAACTAATGAAAAACTGTTTTTT
TRBJ1-2	.	.	TRBV14	CASSPEGSALNYGYTF	TGTGCCAGCAGCCCGGAGGGAAGCGCCTTAAACTATGGCTACACCTTC
TRBJ1-3	.	once	TRBV19	CASSGRALRSGNTIYF	TGTGCCAGTAGTGGGAGGGCACTACGCTCTGGAAACACCATATATTTT
TRBJ1-6	.	few	TRBV7-9	CASSRRTAINNSPLHF	TGTGCCAGCAGCAGAAGGACAGCCATCAATAATTCACCCCTCCACTTT
TRBJ1-6	TRBD1	.	TRBV2	CASSATGGSPLHF	TGTGCCAGCAGCGCCACAGGGGGCTCACCCCTCCACTTT
TRBJ2-1	TRBD2	.	TRBV5-1	CASSLADSGDHNEQFF	TGCGCCAGCAGCTTGGCCGATAGCGGGGACCACAATGAGCAGTTCTTC
TRBJ2-7	TRBD2	once	TRBV7-9	CASSDLAGGRGNEQYF	TGTGCCAGCAGCGATTTAGCGGGGGGGCGAGGGAACGAGCAGTACTTC
TRBJ2-7	TRBD2	.	TRBV18	CASSPPGGTGDYEQYF	TGTGCCAGCTCACCACCGGGGGGGACGGGAGATTACGAGCAGTACTTC
TRBJ1-5	.	.	TRBV4-1	CASSLSPQGSNQPQHF	TGCGCCAGCAGCCTAAGCCCGCAGGGGAGCAATCAGCCCCAGCATTTT
TRBJ2-2	.	.	TRBV7-3	CASSAQGQTTTGELFF	TGTGCCAGCTCCGCCCAAGGACAGACGACCACCGGGGAGCTGTTTTTT
TRBJ2-1	.	.	TRBV11-2	CASSPRHWSSYNEQFF	TGTGCCAGCAGCCCCAGACACTGGAGCTCCTACAATGAGCAGTTCTTC
TRBJ2-3	TRBD1	.	TRBV4-3	CASSQDSYRGNTDTQYF	TGCGCCAGCAGCCAAGATAGCTACAGGGGGAACACAGATACGCAGTATTTT
TRBJ1-5	.	.	TRBV19	CASDSGNQPQHF	TGTGCCAGTGACTCGGGCAATCAGCCCCAGCATTTT
TRBJ2-3	.	.	TRBV28	CASSPGGPSLEYF	TGTGCCAGCAGCCCCGGGGGGCCTAGCCTGGAATATTTT
TRBJ1-1	.	.	TRBV7-9	CASSLGTSRAFF	TGTGCCAGCAGCTTAGGGACATCGAGGGCTTTCTTT
TRBJ1-4	.	.	TRBV2	CASNYEGGGEKLFF	TGTGCCAGCAACTATGAGGGGGGAGGCGAAAAACTGTTTTTT
TRBJ2-7	.	.	TRBV7-6	CASSLEANSYEQYF	TGTGCCAGCAGCTTAGAGGCAAACTCCTACGAGCAGTACTTC
TRBJ1-2	.	few	TRBV9	CASSAGGATSYGYTF	TGTGCCAGCAGCGCCGGGGGGGCGACATCCTATGGCTACACCTTC
TRBJ1-4	.	.	TRBV28	CASSFGGWEEKLFF	TGTGCCAGCAGTTTCGGGGGATGGGAAGAAAAACTGTTTTTT
TRBJ2-1	TRBD1	.	TRBV6-1	CASSDGDRRGMRGSYNEQFF	TGTGCCAGCAGTGACGGGGACAGGAGGGGAATGAGGGGCTCCTACAATGAGCAGTTCTTC
TRBJ1-3	.	.	TRBV7-2	CASSPTDLGGNTIYF	TGTGCCAGCAGCCCTACGGACCTCGGCGGAAACACCATATATTTT
TRBJ2-5	.	.	TRBV5-1	CASSSNLQGQETQYF	TGCGCCAGCAGCTCTAACCTTCAGGGGCAAGAGACCCAGTACTTC
TRBJ1-1	TRBD1	.	TRBV29-1	CSVVLATGGTEAFF	TGCAGCGTTGTTTTAGCAACAGGGGGAACTGAAGCTTTCTTT
TRBJ2-4	.	.	TRBV18	CASSPDPLDKNIQYF	TGTGCCAGCTCACCAGACCCCCTAGACAAAAACATTCAGTACTTC
TRBJ1-4	TRBD1	.	TRBV7-2	CASSSRTGYLGEKLFF	TGTGCCAGCAGCTCCAGGACAGGGTATTTGGGTGAAAAACTGTTTTTT
TRBJ1-5	.	.	TRBV6-2/TRBV6-3	CASSLQGSNQPQHF	TGTGCCAGCAGCTTACAGGGTAGCAATCAGCCCCAGCATTTT
TRBJ1-4	.	.	TRBV6-5	CASSSQGQANEKLFF	TGTGCCAGCAGTTCACAGGGCCAAGCTAATGAAAAACTGTTTTTT
TRBJ2-7	TRBD1	.	TRBV5-1	CASRNGPGGNEQYF	TGCGCCAGCAGAAATGGGCCAGGGGGAAACGAGCAGTACTTC
TRBJ2-7	.	.	TRBV7-9	CASRPPGGYEQYF	TGTGCCAGCAGGCCCCCCGGGGGTTACGAGCAGTACTTC
TRBJ1-5	.	once	TRBV5-8	CASSLAPLSNQPQHF	TGTGCCAGCAGCTTGGCCCCTCTCTCCAATCAGCCCCAGCATTTT
TRBJ2-3	.	.	TRBV12-3/TRBV12-4	CASSLLQLAQYF	TGTGCCAGCAGCCTCCTACAGTTAGCGCAGTATTTT
TRBJ2-7	.	.	TRBV2	CASSRGSLLSYEQYF	TGTGCCAGCAGTCGGGGGTCATTACTCTCCTACGAGCAGTACTTC
TRBJ2-5	.	.	TRBV7-2	CASSSGDLRETQYF	TGTGCCAGCAGCTCAGGGGACCTCCGAGAGACCCAGTACTTC
TRBJ1-1	.	.	TRBV11-2	CASSSLREGLAFF	TGTGCCAGCAGCTCCCTTAGGGAGGGATTAGCTTTCTTT
TRBJ1-4	TRBD1	.	TRBV28	CASSSQGGTGWEKLFF	TGTGCCAGCAGTTCCCAGGGGGGGACAGGCTGGGAAAAACTGTTTTTT
TRBJ1-6	.	.	TRBV4-1	CASSAPLRGSSYNSPLHF	TGCGCCAGCAGCGCCCCCCTCAGGGGAAGCTCCTATAATTCACCCCTCCACTTT
TRBJ2-1	.	.	TRBV7-2	CASSFFWGAGYNEQFF	TGTGCCAGCAGCTTTTTTTGGGGGGCTGGATACAATGAGCAGTTCTTC
TRBJ2-3	TRBD2	.	TRBV7-8	CASSFSGGAGADTQYF	TGTGCCAGCAGCTTTAGCGGGGGGGCCGGGGCAGATACGCAGTATTTT
TRBJ1-1	.	.	TRBV5-6	CASSGSATEAFF	TGTGCCAGCAGCGGATCGGCTACTGAAGCTTTCTTT
TRBJ2-4	.	.	TRBV5-1	CASSLAGEGGIQYF	TGCGCCAGCAGCTTGGCCGGGGAGGGGGGCATTCAGTACTTC